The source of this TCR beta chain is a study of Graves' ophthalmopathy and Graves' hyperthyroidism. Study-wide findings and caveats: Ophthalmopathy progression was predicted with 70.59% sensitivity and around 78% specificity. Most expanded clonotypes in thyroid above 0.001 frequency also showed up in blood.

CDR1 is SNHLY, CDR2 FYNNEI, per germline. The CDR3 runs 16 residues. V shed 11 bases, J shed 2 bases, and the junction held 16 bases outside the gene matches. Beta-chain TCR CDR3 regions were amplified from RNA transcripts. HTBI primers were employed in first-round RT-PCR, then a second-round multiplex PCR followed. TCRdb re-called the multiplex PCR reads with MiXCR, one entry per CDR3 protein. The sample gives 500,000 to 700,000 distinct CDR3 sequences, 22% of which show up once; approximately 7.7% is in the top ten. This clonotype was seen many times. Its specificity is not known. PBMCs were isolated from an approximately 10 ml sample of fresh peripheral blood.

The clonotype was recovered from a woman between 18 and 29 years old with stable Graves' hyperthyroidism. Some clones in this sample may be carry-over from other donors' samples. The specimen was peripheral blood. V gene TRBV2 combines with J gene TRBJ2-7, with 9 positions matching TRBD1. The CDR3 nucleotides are TGTGCCCGCGAGGGGGTACCGGGACAGGGAGCCTACGAGCAGTACTTC. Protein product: CAREGVPGQGAYEQYF.